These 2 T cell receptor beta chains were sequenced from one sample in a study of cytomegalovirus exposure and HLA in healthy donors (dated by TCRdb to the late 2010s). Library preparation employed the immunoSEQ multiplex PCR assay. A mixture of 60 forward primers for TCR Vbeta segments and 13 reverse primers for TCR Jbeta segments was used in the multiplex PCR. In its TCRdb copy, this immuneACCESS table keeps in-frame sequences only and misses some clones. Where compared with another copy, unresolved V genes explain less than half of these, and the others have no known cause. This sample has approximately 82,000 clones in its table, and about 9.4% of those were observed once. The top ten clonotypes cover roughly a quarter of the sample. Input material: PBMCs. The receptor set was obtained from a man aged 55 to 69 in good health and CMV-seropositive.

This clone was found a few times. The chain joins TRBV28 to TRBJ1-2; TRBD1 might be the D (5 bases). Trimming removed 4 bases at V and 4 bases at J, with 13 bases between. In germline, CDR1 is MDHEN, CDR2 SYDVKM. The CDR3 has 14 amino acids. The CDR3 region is CASSSPDTLYGYTF. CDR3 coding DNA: TGTGCCAGCAGTTCACCGGACACCCTCTATGGCTACACCTTC.

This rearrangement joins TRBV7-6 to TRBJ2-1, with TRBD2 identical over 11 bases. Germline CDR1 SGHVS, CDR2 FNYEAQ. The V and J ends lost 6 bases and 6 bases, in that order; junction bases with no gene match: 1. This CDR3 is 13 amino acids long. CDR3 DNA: TGTGCCAGCAGTAGCGGGGGGGGCAATGAGCAGTTCTTC. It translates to CASSSGGGNEQFF.